This is a list of T cell receptor beta chains from one sample in a study of cytomegalovirus exposure and HLA in healthy donors. Repertoires were generated with immunoSEQ multiplex PCR, while TCRdb's copy carries only in-frame clones and drops some. The table records roughly 45,000 clones, over 55% of them present only once. Source material: PBMCs. All receptors come from a man in his 60s in good health and CMV-seropositive. Both conserved end residues are part of each CDR3. The D gene is left open where the match is weak. Rows may omit the clone size; those that give it use once, few, many or a size class.

d_call,v_call,clone_size,j_call,cdr3_aa,cdr3_nt
-,TRBV5-5,-,TRBJ2-2,CASSLVQGNAGELFF,TGTGCCAGCAGCTTGGTCCAGGGTAACGCCGGGGAGCTGTTTTTT
-,TRBV9,-,TRBJ2-5,CASSVGQEETQYF,TGTGCCAGCAGCGTAGGACAGGAAGAGACCCAGTACTTC
-,TRBV6-4,-,TRBJ2-5,CASSGGRVQETQYF,TGTGCCAGCAGTGGAGGCCGGGTCCAAGAGACCCAGTACTTC
-,TRBV5-4,-,TRBJ2-7,CASSLTGSLEQYF,TGTGCCAGCAGCTTGACAGGTTCCCTCGAGCAGTACTTC
-,TRBV6-4,-,TRBJ2-7,CASRRGNSYEQYF,TGTGCCAGCCGAAGAGGGAACTCCTACGAGCAGTACTTC
TRBD2,TRBV7-9,-,TRBJ2-3,CASSFGLAGADTQYF,TGTGCCAGCAGCTTTGGACTAGCGGGAGCAGATACGCAGTATTTT
-,TRBV6-1,-,TRBJ2-5,CASALSGRAETQYF,TGTGCCAGCGCGTTGTCCGGGCGGGCAGAGACCCAGTACTTC
TRBD2,TRBV7-9,-,TRBJ2-1,CASSLSAGVEQFF,TGTGCCAGCAGCTTATCGGCGGGAGTTGAGCAGTTCTTC
TRBD2,TRBV30,few,TRBJ2-7,CAWSGRGGASYEQYF,TGTGCCTGGAGTGGCCGGGGGGGCGCTTCCTACGAGCAGTACTTC
-,TRBV19,-,TRBJ2-1,CASSPQGYGWNEQFF,TGTGCCAGTAGTCCACAGGGTTATGGATGGAATGAGCAGTTCTTC
TRBD1,TRBV7-9,-,TRBJ2-7,CASSPRTGSPYEQYF,TGTGCCAGCAGCCCCCGGACAGGGTCCCCCTACGAGCAGTACTTC
-,TRBV30,once,TRBJ1-1,CAWSSLAGTEAFF,TGTGCCTGGAGTTCCTTGGCAGGCACTGAAGCTTTCTTT
-,TRBV20-1,-,TRBJ2-5,CSASGTLTQYF,TGCAGTGCTAGTGGCACATTGACCCAGTACTTC
-,TRBV19,-,TRBJ1-1,CASIPGEGTEAFF,TGTGCCAGTATACCGGGGGAAGGGACTGAAGCTTTCTTT
TRBD2,TRBV7-8,-,TRBJ2-3,CASSSPSGTRTDTQYF,TGTGCCAGCAGCTCCCCTAGCGGGACTCGCACAGATACGCAGTATTTT
-,TRBV11-2,-,TRBJ2-5,CASSSLAVLETQYF,TGTGCCAGCAGCTCGTTAGCGGTCTTAGAGACCCAGTACTTC
-,TRBV9,-,TRBJ2-1,CASSPRLVPGEYNEQFF,TGTGCCAGCAGCCCCCGACTAGTGCCTGGGGAATACAATGAGCAGTTCTTC
TRBD1,TRBV28,-,TRBJ2-1,CASSLTGTGIFDNEQFF,TGTGCCAGCAGTCTAACCGGGACAGGGATATTTGACAATGAGCAGTTCTTC
-,TRBV11-3,-,TRBJ2-2,CASRRGNTGELFF,TGTGCCAGCAGACGAGGGAACACCGGGGAGCTGTTTTTT
-,TRBV11-2,-,TRBJ2-7,CASSLDRPGAGYEQYF,TGTGCCAGCAGCTTAGACCGGCCCGGAGCGGGCTACGAGCAGTACTTC
-,TRBV11-2,-,TRBJ2-4,CASSLGMADIQYF,TGTGCCAGCAGCTTAGGAATGGCTGACATTCAGTACTTC
-,TRBV10-1,-,TRBJ2-2,CASSGVPGELFF,TGCGCCAGCAGTGGAGTACCGGGGGAGCTGTTTTTT
-,TRBV7-3,-,TRBJ1-2,CASKYWSRRAGYTF,TGTGCCAGCAAGTACTGGAGTCGCAGGGCCGGCTACACCTTC
TRBD2,TRBV19,once,TRBJ2-1,CASTPSPSGSGDEQFF,TGTGCCAGTACGCCGTCTCCTAGCGGGAGTGGCGATGAGCAGTTCTTC
-,TRBV6-6,-,TRBJ1-1,CASSYQDRNTEAFF,TGTGCCAGCAGTTACCAGGACAGGAACACTGAAGCTTTCTTT
-,TRBV11-2,-,TRBJ2-3,CASSLVQGSTDTQYF,TGTGCCAGCAGCTTAGTCCAGGGAAGCACAGATACGCAGTATTTT
-,TRBV9,once,TRBJ1-1,CASSVGPLSEAFF,TGTGCCAGCAGCGTAGGTCCCCTCAGTGAAGCTTTCTTT
TRBD1,TRBV5-4,few,TRBJ1-4,CASSSNRGLDEKLFF,TGTGCCAGCAGCTCTAACAGGGGGCTTGATGAAAAACTGTTTTTT
TRBD2,TRBV18,once,TRBJ2-1,CASSPATSGYNEQFF,TGTGCCAGCTCACCTGCGACTAGCGGCTACAATGAGCAGTTCTTC
-,TRBV29-1,-,TRBJ2-1,CSVGKRFSSYNEQFF,TGCAGCGTTGGGAAGCGGTTTAGCTCCTACAATGAGCAGTTCTTC
TRBD2,TRBV19,few,TRBJ2-1,CASSIASGSSYNEQFF,TGTGCCAGTAGTATCGCTAGCGGGAGCTCCTACAATGAGCAGTTCTTC
-,TRBV7-7,-,TRBJ2-3,CASSLLGRSTDTQYF,TGTGCCAGCAGCTTATTGGGGAGAAGCACAGATACGCAGTATTTT
-,TRBV30,-,TRBJ2-4,CAWSVGSILAKNIQYF,TGTGCCTGGAGTGTAGGGAGCATATTAGCCAAAAACATTCAGTACTTC
TRBD2,TRBV6-1,-,TRBJ2-3,CASRNLAGGPDTQYF,TGTGCCAGCAGGAATCTAGCGGGAGGTCCAGATACGCAGTATTTT
-,TRBV2,-,TRBJ2-3,CASSYTDTQYF,TGTGCCAGCAGCTACACAGATACGCAGTATTTT
TRBD1,TRBV5-1,-,TRBJ1-1,CASSSRDRGATEAFF,TGCGCCAGCAGCTCCCGGGACAGGGGGGCAACTGAAGCTTTCTTT
-,TRBV6-6,once,TRBJ2-1,CASSYSPGIYNEQFF,TGTGCCAGCAGTTACTCTCCAGGAATCTACAATGAGCAGTTCTTC
TRBD2,TRBV7-2,-,TRBJ2-5,CASSSRTSGSSETQYF,TGTGCCAGCAGCTCGAGGACTAGCGGGAGTTCGGAGACCCAGTACTTC
TRBD1,TRBV2,-,TRBJ1-5,CASSLFDRAQPQHF,TGTGCCAGCAGCCTATTTGACAGGGCTCAGCCCCAGCATTTT
TRBD2,TRBV7-9,-,TRBJ2-7,CASSSSGGYEQYF,TGTGCCAGCAGCTCTAGCGGAGGCTACGAGCAGTACTTC
TRBD1,TRBV5-1,-,TRBJ1-2,CASSLGDRKFYGYTF,TGCGCCAGCAGCTTGGGGGACAGAAAATTCTATGGCTACACCTTC
TRBD2,TRBV28,-,TRBJ2-7,CASGRARHEQYF,TGTGCCAGCGGGAGGGCCAGACACGAGCAGTACTTC
TRBD1,TRBV29-1,-,TRBJ2-1,CSVGAGGYNEQFF,TGCAGCGTTGGGGCAGGGGGCTACAATGAGCAGTTCTTC
-,TRBV27,-,TRBJ1-1,CASSLSTGSGETFF,TGTGCCAGCAGTTTATCAACAGGATCGGGGGAAACTTTCTTT
TRBD1,TRBV5-1,-,TRBJ2-7,CASSSGQGALSQQYF,TGCGCCAGCAGCTCTGGACAGGGGGCCCTCTCCCAGCAGTACTTC
TRBD1,TRBV7-9,-,TRBJ2-7,CSSSWTGLEQYF,TGTTCCAGCAGCTGGACAGGGCTCGAGCAGTACTTC